A selection of T cell receptor beta chains follows, all from one sample in a study of T cell responses to AZD1222 COVID-19 vaccine. Assay: immunoSEQ multiplex PCR; the TCRdb copy retains only in-frame clones and omits some. The table has 45,000 to 55,000 clones, around four fifths seen once; the top ten hold roughly 10%. Sequenced here: peripheral blood, sampled on day 0 of AZD1222 vaccination. These receptors were collected from an adult in good health. Each CDR3 is given with its conserved first and last residue. Each record gives: D gene, clone size, V gene, J gene, CDR3 length, CDR3 DNA, CDR3 protein. D genes are given only for firm matches. Expanded clones get a size class; other rows say once, few or many, or leave the size out.

d_call: .
clone_size: .
v_call: TRBV29-1
j_call: TRBJ1-1
cdr3_length: 13
cdr3_nt: TGCAGCACCAATTTTGACACGAACACTGAAGCTTTCTTT
cdr3_aa: CSTNFDTNTEAFF

d_call: TRBD2
clone_size: .
v_call: TRBV3-1/TRBV3-2
j_call: TRBJ2-7
cdr3_length: 18
cdr3_nt: TGTGCCAGCAGCCAAGTGGCTAGCGGGGGGCCGATTTCCTACGAGCAGTACTTC
cdr3_aa: CASSQVASGGPISYEQYF

d_call: .
clone_size: .
v_call: TRBV28
j_call: TRBJ2-7
cdr3_length: 13
cdr3_nt: TGTGCCAGCAGTTGGTCGGGGACCTACGAGCAGTACTTC
cdr3_aa: CASSWSGTYEQYF

d_call: .
clone_size: few
v_call: TRBV3-1/TRBV3-2
j_call: TRBJ1-5
cdr3_length: 15
cdr3_nt: TGTGCCAGCAGCCAAGGGATCGCGGACAATCAGCCCCAGCATTTT
cdr3_aa: CASSQGIADNQPQHF

d_call: .
clone_size: .
v_call: TRBV4-1
j_call: TRBJ2-7
cdr3_length: 16
cdr3_nt: TGCGCCAGCAGCCAAGATGGAGCCTTCAGCTCCTACGAGCAGTACTTC
cdr3_aa: CASSQDGAFSSYEQYF

d_call: TRBD2
clone_size: .
v_call: TRBV6-5
j_call: TRBJ2-7
cdr3_length: 12
cdr3_nt: TGTGCCAGTCGGGACTACTCCTACGAGCAGTACTTC
cdr3_aa: CASRDYSYEQYF

d_call: TRBD1
clone_size: .
v_call: TRBV5-1
j_call: TRBJ1-2
cdr3_length: 14
cdr3_nt: TGCGCCAGCAGCTTCCGGGACAGGTCCTATGGCTACACCTTC
cdr3_aa: CASSFRDRSYGYTF

d_call: .
clone_size: once
v_call: TRBV7-2
j_call: TRBJ1-6
cdr3_length: 15
cdr3_nt: TGTGCCAGCAGCTTAGGTCGGGGCGACCTTACACCCCTCCACTTT
cdr3_aa: CASSLGRGDLTPLHF

d_call: .
clone_size: .
v_call: TRBV3-1/TRBV3-2
j_call: TRBJ1-4
cdr3_length: 15
cdr3_nt: TGTGCCAGCAGCCAAGTTACGGGGAGTGGTGAAAAACTGTTTTTT
cdr3_aa: CASSQVTGSGEKLFF

d_call: .
clone_size: .
v_call: TRBV30
j_call: TRBJ1-1
cdr3_length: 12
cdr3_nt: TGTGCCTGGAGTTCGTGGGGGGCTGAAGCTTTCTTT
cdr3_aa: CAWSSWGAEAFF

d_call: .
clone_size: .
v_call: TRBV3-1/TRBV3-2
j_call: TRBJ2-5
cdr3_length: 16
cdr3_nt: TGTGCCAGCAGCCTCGGTTTTACAGGCCCACAAGAGACCCAGTACTTC
cdr3_aa: CASSLGFTGPQETQYF

d_call: .
clone_size: .
v_call: TRBV7-8
j_call: TRBJ1-2
cdr3_length: 15
cdr3_nt: TGTGCCAGCAGCCCTTCGCAGGCCCAGGCCTATGGCTACACCTTC
cdr3_aa: CASSPSQAQAYGYTF

d_call: .
clone_size: .
v_call: TRBV12-3/TRBV12-4
j_call: TRBJ1-5
cdr3_length: 12
cdr3_nt: TGTGCCAGCAGTCTTGACAGTCAGCCCCAGCATTTT
cdr3_aa: CASSLDSQPQHF

d_call: .
clone_size: .
v_call: TRBV29-1
j_call: TRBJ2-7
cdr3_length: 14
cdr3_nt: TGCAGCGTTGAGGCCGGGACACTGTCGGGCGAGCAGTACTTC
cdr3_aa: CSVEAGTLSGEQYF

d_call: .
clone_size: once
v_call: TRBV5-1
j_call: TRBJ2-3
cdr3_length: 14
cdr3_nt: TGCGCCAGCAGCCACGGACAGCACACAGATACGCAGTATTTT
cdr3_aa: CASSHGQHTDTQYF

d_call: TRBD1
clone_size: .
v_call: TRBV6-5
j_call: TRBJ1-1
cdr3_length: 13
cdr3_nt: TGTGCCTGTGGACAGGGGGGGATCGCTGAAGCTTTCTTT
cdr3_aa: CACGQGGIAEAFF

d_call: TRBD1
clone_size: .
v_call: TRBV27
j_call: TRBJ1-2
cdr3_length: 15
cdr3_nt: TGTGCCAGCAGCGATACCGGGACAGGGAACTATGGCTACACCTTC
cdr3_aa: CASSDTGTGNYGYTF

d_call: TRBD1
clone_size: .
v_call: TRBV11-3
j_call: TRBJ2-1
cdr3_length: 14
cdr3_nt: TGTGCCAGCTCCGGGACAGCCAACTTCAATGAGCAGTTCTTC
cdr3_aa: CASSGTANFNEQFF

d_call: .
clone_size: few
v_call: TRBV29-1
j_call: TRBJ1-2
cdr3_length: 14
cdr3_nt: TGCAGCGTTGACCCAGGGGAAAATAACTATGGCTACACCTTC
cdr3_aa: CSVDPGENNYGYTF

d_call: .
clone_size: few
v_call: TRBV7-2
j_call: TRBJ1-6
cdr3_length: 15
cdr3_nt: TGTGCCAGCAACAAGGGGCCAGCCTATAATTCACCCCTCCACTTT
cdr3_aa: CASNKGPAYNSPLHF

d_call: .
clone_size: .
v_call: TRBV29-1
j_call: TRBJ1-1
cdr3_length: 13
cdr3_nt: TGCAGCGTGGGAAGGACGGGGAACACTGAAGCTTTCTTT
cdr3_aa: CSVGRTGNTEAFF

d_call: .
clone_size: .
v_call: TRBV19
j_call: TRBJ1-1
cdr3_length: 15
cdr3_nt: TGTGCCAGTAGACCTGGCCGTGACTGGGCACTTCTAGCTTTCTTT
cdr3_aa: CASRPGRDWALLAFF

d_call: TRBD2
clone_size: .
v_call: TRBV5-1
j_call: TRBJ2-3
cdr3_length: 14
cdr3_nt: TGCGCCAGCAGCGAGCGGGGTAGCACAGATACGCAGTATTTT
cdr3_aa: CASSERGSTDTQYF

d_call: .
clone_size: .
v_call: TRBV29-1
j_call: TRBJ2-7
cdr3_length: 14
cdr3_nt: TGCAGCGTTGGTAACCGAAGGGGGGGTTTGGAGCAGTACTTC
cdr3_aa: CSVGNRRGGLEQYF

d_call: TRBD1
clone_size: .
v_call: TRBV14
j_call: TRBJ2-3
cdr3_length: 18
cdr3_nt: TGTGCCAGCAGCCTAACGGGACAGGGCCTGCATCTCTGGGGTACGCAGTATTTT
cdr3_aa: CASSLTGQGLHLWGTQYF

d_call: .
clone_size: once
v_call: TRBV7-2
j_call: TRBJ1-6
cdr3_length: 14
cdr3_nt: TGTGCCAGCAGCTTAGCCGGGGTCAATTCACCCCTCCACTTT
cdr3_aa: CASSLAGVNSPLHF

d_call: .
clone_size: few
v_call: TRBV12-3/TRBV12-4
j_call: TRBJ1-1
cdr3_length: 13
cdr3_nt: TGTGCCAGCAGTCCTGGCAGGAACACTGAAGCTTTCTTT
cdr3_aa: CASSPGRNTEAFF

d_call: .
clone_size: .
v_call: TRBV4-1
j_call: TRBJ1-5
cdr3_length: 14
cdr3_nt: TGCGCCAGCAGCCTTGGACTTTTCAATCAGCCCCAGCATTTT
cdr3_aa: CASSLGLFNQPQHF

d_call: .
clone_size: .
v_call: TRBV5-1
j_call: TRBJ1-1
cdr3_length: 15
cdr3_nt: TGCGCCAGCAGACTTACCTCGGGTGCGGACACTGAAGCTTTCTTT
cdr3_aa: CASRLTSGADTEAFF

d_call: .
clone_size: .
v_call: TRBV20-1
j_call: TRBJ2-5
cdr3_length: 13
cdr3_nt: TGCAGTGCTAGTCGGGGGCGTCGGGAGACCCAGTACTTC
cdr3_aa: CSASRGRRETQYF

d_call: .
clone_size: .
v_call: TRBV2
j_call: TRBJ1-1
cdr3_length: 10
cdr3_nt: TGTGCCAGCAGGGGAATTGAAGCTTTCTTT
cdr3_aa: CASRGIEAFF

d_call: .
clone_size: once
v_call: TRBV5-4
j_call: TRBJ1-1
cdr3_length: 14
cdr3_nt: TGTGCCAGCAGCTTGGGGGGCAGCAACACTGAAGCTTTCTTT
cdr3_aa: CASSLGGSNTEAFF

d_call: TRBD1
clone_size: .
v_call: TRBV14
j_call: TRBJ1-1
cdr3_length: 14
cdr3_nt: TGTGCCAGCAGCCAAGACAGGGGGCTGGGAGAAGCTTTCTTT
cdr3_aa: CASSQDRGLGEAFF

d_call: .
clone_size: .
v_call: TRBV6-2/TRBV6-3
j_call: TRBJ1-2
cdr3_length: 15
cdr3_nt: TGTGCCAGCAGTTACTCGAATCCCCTAGGTCATGGCTACACCTTC
cdr3_aa: CASSYSNPLGHGYTF

d_call: .
clone_size: .
v_call: TRBV3-1/TRBV3-2
j_call: TRBJ1-2
cdr3_length: 15
cdr3_nt: TGTGCCAGCAGCCAGACCGTAGGGCCTAACTATGGCTACACCTTC
cdr3_aa: CASSQTVGPNYGYTF

d_call: TRBD1
clone_size: once
v_call: TRBV3-1/TRBV3-2
j_call: TRBJ2-7
cdr3_length: 14
cdr3_nt: TGTGCCAGCAGCCAAATGGGACAGAGCTACGAGCAGTACTTC
cdr3_aa: CASSQMGQSYEQYF

d_call: TRBD2
clone_size: .
v_call: TRBV7-2
j_call: TRBJ2-1
cdr3_length: 14
cdr3_nt: TGTGCCAGCAGCCAGGGACTAGCGAAGGTTGAGCAGTTCTTC
cdr3_aa: CASSQGLAKVEQFF

d_call: .
clone_size: .
v_call: TRBV6-2/TRBV6-3
j_call: TRBJ1-6
cdr3_length: 14
cdr3_nt: TGTGCCAGCAGTTACCGAAGGGATTATTCACCCCTCCACTTT
cdr3_aa: CASSYRRDYSPLHF

d_call: .
clone_size: .
v_call: TRBV5-1
j_call: TRBJ2-5
cdr3_length: 15
cdr3_nt: TGCGCCAGCCATATGGGGTCCCCGGCCCGAGAGACCCAGTACTTC
cdr3_aa: CASHMGSPARETQYF

d_call: .
clone_size: .
v_call: TRBV3-1/TRBV3-2
j_call: TRBJ2-3
cdr3_length: 17
cdr3_nt: TGTGCCAGCAGCCATACCCGGGGGCTGCGGGAAAGGTATACGCAGTATTTT
cdr3_aa: CASSHTRGLRERYTQYF

d_call: .
clone_size: medium-sized
v_call: TRBV30
j_call: TRBJ1-2
cdr3_length: 12
cdr3_nt: TGTGCCTGGAGGGGACGAGGAGGAGACTACACCTTC
cdr3_aa: CAWRGRGGDYTF

d_call: TRBD2
clone_size: .
v_call: TRBV4-3
j_call: TRBJ2-1
cdr3_length: 17
cdr3_nt: TGCGCCAGCAGCCAAGATTTAGCGGGAATTATCCTCAATGAGCAGTTCTTC
cdr3_aa: CASSQDLAGIILNEQFF

d_call: TRBD1
clone_size: .
v_call: TRBV5-1
j_call: TRBJ1-4
cdr3_length: 17
cdr3_nt: TGCGCCAGCAGCTTGGCCCAAGACAGGGGGAGTAATGAAAAACTGTTTTTT
cdr3_aa: CASSLAQDRGSNEKLFF